One sample yielded the 13 T cell receptor beta chains listed below, sequenced in a study of cytomegalovirus exposure and HLA in healthy donors. Clones were read by immunoSEQ multiplex PCR, and TCRdb kept only the in-frame ones, dropping some. The sample gives around 220,000 clones, around 88% of which show up once; 2.9% is in the top ten. The sequencing input was PBMCs. Source of these receptors: a woman in her late teens or twenties in good health and CMV-seronegative.

V usage is TRBV6-5 and J usage is TRBJ2-7, with D possibly being TRBD2 (6 bases). The CDR3 extends over 15 amino acids. The germline V gene has CDR1 MNHEY and CDR2 SVGAGI. Trimming left V 2 bases short and J 2 bases short, with 13 bases between. CDR3 loop: CASSYLFGGTYEQYF. As DNA, the CDR3 is TGTGCCAGCAGTTACCTTTTCGGGGGAACCTACGAGCAGTACTTC.

The rearrangement links TRBV29-1 to TRBJ2-1; maybe TRBD2 (6 bases). V was clipped by 4 bases and J by 4 bases, with 14 bases between them. Germline CDR1 and CDR2: SQVTM and ANQGSEA. This CDR3 region has 14 residues. CDR3 sequence: CSVVWRENYNEQFF. The CDR3 region has the DNA TGCAGCGTTGTTTGGCGGGAAAATTACAATGAGCAGTTCTTC.

This chain connects TRBV6-1 to TRBJ1-5; D not certain. Germline V gene lookup returns CDR1 MNHNS and CDR2 SASEGT. Trimming removed 7 bases at V and 0 bases at J, with 7 bases between. The CDR3 covers 13 residues. The CDR3 nucleotides are TGTGCCAGCATGGACTATAGCAATCAGCCCCAGCATTTT. It is translated as CASMDYSNQPQHF.

The chain links TRBV27 to TRBJ2-1, with D possibly being TRBD2 (6 bases). V lost 2 bases and J lost 10, with 18 bases in between. Germline CDR1 is MNHEY and CDR2 is SMNVEV (reference sequence). The CDR3 has 15 residues. The CDR3 protein is CASSLDRDSLGEQFF. The CDR3 nucleotides are TGTGCCAGCAGTTTAGACCGGGACTCCCTTGGGGAGCAGTTCTTC.

This clone was picked up one time. The genes are TRBV27 and TRBJ1-1, with TRBD1 as a possible D gene (5 bases). In germline, CDR1 is MNHEY, CDR2 SMNVEV (reference sequence). This CDR3 contains 14 residues. V was cut by 4 bases and J by 2 bases, with 11 bases left in between. The CDR3 here is CASSWGSFNTEAFF. The CDR3 DNA reads TGTGCCAGCAGTTGGGGCAGTTTTAACACTGAAGCTTTCTTT.

J is TRBJ2-7 and V is TRBV6-6, with D hard to call. The V gene's germline CDR1 is MNHNY and CDR2 SVGAGI (reference sequence). This CDR3 comprises 15 residues. Between the trimmed V and J ends, which lost 0 bases and 2 bases, there was a span of 11 bases. CDR3 in DNA: TGTGCCAGCAGTTACTCCTCTTACACCGCCTACGAGCAGTACTTC. This sequence encodes CASSYSSYTAYEQYF.

This clone was recorded only once. V and J are TRBV14 and TRBJ1-1; no definite D call. Per the germline V gene, CDR1 is SGHDN and CDR2 is FVKESK. Trimming removed 2 bases at V and 6 bases at J, with 4 bases between. This CDR3 contains 11 residues. The CDR3 bases are TGTGCCAGCAGCCAACAGGCTGAAGCTTTCTTT. This translates into CASSQQAEAFF.

The chain employs TRBV4-1 and TRBJ2-7, with 9 bases identical to TRBD1. The CDR3 contains 14 residues. With 1 base clipped from V and 7 bases from J, the junction kept 5 bases outside the gene matches. Germline V gene sequence: CDR1 MGHRA, CDR2 YSYEKL. CDR3 nucleotides: TGCGCCAGCAGCCAAGGCGGGACAGGGAAAGAGCAGTACTTC. Translation gives CASSQGGTGKEQYF.

This chain connects TRBV9 to TRBJ2-5; no firm D call. The length of the CDR3 is 12 residues. Trimming removed 0 bases from V and 9 bases from J, with 9 bases in between. Looked up from germline, CDR1 is SGDLS and CDR2 is YYNGEE. Here the CDR3 reads CASSVGISPQYF. The CDR3, as DNA: TGTGCCAGCAGCGTAGGTATAAGCCCCCAGTACTTC.

The rearrangement uses TRBV4-1 and TRBJ2-6; D is perhaps TRBD1 (5 bases). Trimming took 1 base from V and 2 from J, leaving 18 bases between them. CDR3 length: 19 residues. Germline-derived CDR1 and CDR2 are MGHRA and YSYEKL. The CDR3 loop reads CASSQAAGIFLPGANVLTF. The CDR3 region has the DNA TGCGCCAGCAGCCAAGCAGCAGGGATTTTCCTCCCTGGGGCCAACGTCCTGACTTTC.

This chain connects TRBV28 to TRBJ2-7, with 12 bases that match TRBD2. The CDR3 consists of 21 residues. The germline V gene has CDR1 MDHEN and CDR2 SYDVKM. Trimming removed 6 bases from V and 1 base from J; junction bases left unmatched: 22. The CDR3 spells CASSSSRLYWTSGIHSYEQYF. DNA of the CDR3: TGTGCCAGCAGCAGCAGCCGTCTCTACTGGACTAGCGGGATACATTCCTACGAGCAGTACTTC.

V usage is TRBV28 and J usage is TRBJ2-7; D might be TRBD1 (5 bases). The CDR3 sequence is 11 residues long. Germline loops: CDR1 MDHEN, CDR2 SYDVKM. The ends were cut back, 6 bases at V and 6 bases at J, with 9 bases in the middle. Written as DNA, the CDR3 is TGTGCCAGCAGCGATAGGGGCGAGCAGTACTTC. This gives the protein CASSDRGEQYF.

The rearrangement links TRBV27 to TRBJ2-1; D possibly corresponds to TRBD1 (6 bases). Trimming took 3 bases from V and 6 from J, leaving 9 bases between them. Germline values: CDR1 MNHEY, CDR2 SMNVEV (reference sequence). This CDR3 is 13 amino acids long. CDR3 residues: CASSFLQGNEQFF. The CDR3 DNA sequence: TGTGCCAGCAGTTTCCTACAGGGCAATGAGCAGTTCTTC.